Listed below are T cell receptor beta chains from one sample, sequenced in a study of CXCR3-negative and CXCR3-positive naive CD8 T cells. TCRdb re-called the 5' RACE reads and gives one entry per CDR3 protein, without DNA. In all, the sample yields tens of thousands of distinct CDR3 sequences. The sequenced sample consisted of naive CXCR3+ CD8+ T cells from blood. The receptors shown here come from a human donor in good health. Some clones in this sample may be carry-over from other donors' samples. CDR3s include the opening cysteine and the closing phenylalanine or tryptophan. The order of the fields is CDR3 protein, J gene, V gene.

CDR3aa: CASSLDRENGYTF
j_gene: TRBJ1-2
v_gene: TRBV7-9

CDR3aa: CASAPGQGALNTGELFF
j_gene: TRBJ2-2
v_gene: TRBV12-3/TRBV12-4

CDR3aa: CASSTTRTGANTEAFF
j_gene: TRBJ1-1
v_gene: TRBV19

CDR3aa: CASSLGDSPNQPQHF
j_gene: TRBJ1-5
v_gene: TRBV5-5

CDR3aa: CSVLKEGTSRYNEQFF
j_gene: TRBJ2-1
v_gene: TRBV29-1

CDR3aa: CASSLGGSPYVQYF
j_gene: TRBJ2-7
v_gene: TRBV12-3/TRBV12-4

CDR3aa: CASSYYGPNNEQFF
j_gene: TRBJ2-1
v_gene: TRBV6-2/TRBV6-3

CDR3aa: CASSMWTAPGTEAFF
j_gene: TRBJ1-1
v_gene: TRBV19

CDR3aa: CASSLEAGGFTGELFF
j_gene: TRBJ2-2
v_gene: TRBV5-1

CDR3aa: CASSIFLGQVYGYTF
j_gene: TRBJ1-2
v_gene: TRBV19

CDR3aa: CASSWAHMNEQFF
j_gene: TRBJ2-1
v_gene: TRBV7-6

CDR3aa: CASSQPPGEGTSNEQFF
j_gene: TRBJ2-1
v_gene: TRBV4-3

CDR3aa: CSGLGGGYNEQFF
j_gene: TRBJ2-1
v_gene: TRBV29-1

CDR3aa: CATSDRAGGLSYNEQFF
j_gene: TRBJ2-1
v_gene: TRBV24-1

CDR3aa: CASSQDKVVHEQFF
j_gene: TRBJ2-1
v_gene: TRBV4-3

CDR3aa: CSVEGLAGGPYEQYF
j_gene: TRBJ2-7
v_gene: TRBV29-1

CDR3aa: CASSQGTRDREHTF
j_gene: TRBJ1-2
v_gene: TRBV4-3

CDR3aa: CASREERGESYNEQFF
j_gene: TRBJ2-1
v_gene: TRBV6-2/TRBV6-3

CDR3aa: CASSPPGRIYEQYF
j_gene: TRBJ2-7
v_gene: TRBV7-2

CDR3aa: CASSWGNNQPQHF
j_gene: TRBJ1-5
v_gene: TRBV27

CDR3aa: CASSLAGQENEQFF
j_gene: TRBJ2-1
v_gene: TRBV7-6

CDR3aa: CASSLGGSEAFF
j_gene: TRBJ1-1
v_gene: TRBV12-3/TRBV12-4

CDR3aa: CASSLRLVQETQYF
j_gene: TRBJ2-5
v_gene: TRBV13

CDR3aa: CASSLGEGTSYEQYF
j_gene: TRBJ2-7
v_gene: TRBV5-1

CDR3aa: CASSAPDSQETQYF
j_gene: TRBJ2-5
v_gene: TRBV6-2/TRBV6-3

CDR3aa: CSTGLRQGMIAFF
j_gene: TRBJ1-1
v_gene: TRBV20-1

CDR3aa: CASRLTGQGNTIYF
j_gene: TRBJ1-3
v_gene: TRBV5-1

CDR3aa: CASSQALGSYEQYF
j_gene: TRBJ2-7
v_gene: TRBV4-3

CDR3aa: CASRISWSDYPSTDTQYF
j_gene: TRBJ2-3
v_gene: TRBV5-1

CDR3aa: CSVVGVGPETQYF
j_gene: TRBJ2-5
v_gene: TRBV29-1

CDR3aa: CAIMGHLSYEQYF
j_gene: TRBJ2-7
v_gene: TRBV10-3

CDR3aa: CASSIGRHRLNYGYTF
j_gene: TRBJ1-2
v_gene: TRBV19

CDR3aa: CASSSELGGQPYEQYF
j_gene: TRBJ2-7
v_gene: TRBV12-3/TRBV12-4

CDR3aa: CSVEEGGVNYGYTF
j_gene: TRBJ1-2
v_gene: TRBV29-1

CDR3aa: CASSQDRSGGTSEQYF
j_gene: TRBJ2-7
v_gene: TRBV4-3

CDR3aa: CASRVSSQSAGELFF
j_gene: TRBJ2-2
v_gene: TRBV6-6

CDR3aa: CSARDAGQGFQPQHF
j_gene: TRBJ1-5
v_gene: TRBV20-1

CDR3aa: CATSSPGVGPYNEQFF
j_gene: TRBJ2-1
v_gene: TRBV15

CDR3aa: CSGLFSGGPDTQYF
j_gene: TRBJ2-3
v_gene: TRBV20-1

CDR3aa: CASSQAGPIYEQYF
j_gene: TRBJ2-7
v_gene: TRBV3-1

CDR3aa: CSVESGVEQYF
j_gene: TRBJ2-7
v_gene: TRBV29-1

CDR3aa: CASMGRDSYEQYF
j_gene: TRBJ2-7
v_gene: TRBV6-2/TRBV6-3

CDR3aa: CSETGTSGGESEQFF
j_gene: TRBJ2-1
v_gene: TRBV29-1

CDR3aa: CASSWEGSGANVLTF
j_gene: TRBJ2-6
v_gene: TRBV27

CDR3aa: CATLGMNTEAFF
j_gene: TRBJ1-1
v_gene: TRBV6-5

CDR3aa: CSVDWGAGELFF
j_gene: TRBJ2-2
v_gene: TRBV29-1

CDR3aa: CASSYSGRGNTEAFF
j_gene: TRBJ1-1
v_gene: TRBV7-3

CDR3aa: CASSFTGSWPEAFF
j_gene: TRBJ1-1
v_gene: TRBV7-9

CDR3aa: CASSSSVTGDTQAFF
j_gene: TRBJ1-1
v_gene: TRBV11-2

CDR3aa: CSVVPVAGELFF
j_gene: TRBJ2-2
v_gene: TRBV29-1

CDR3aa: CASSVRGSDTEAFF
j_gene: TRBJ1-1
v_gene: TRBV9

CDR3aa: CASSVDPNQPQHF
j_gene: TRBJ1-5
v_gene: TRBV9

CDR3aa: CASSLGVAHEQYF
j_gene: TRBJ2-7
v_gene: TRBV7-2